This T cell receptor (beta chain) was retrieved from a study of T-cell memory formation after mild COVID-19. Researchers used 5'RACE with constant-segment primers to make TCR alpha and TCR beta cDNA libraries that carry sample barcodes and UMIs. From the 5' RACE reads, TCRdb called clonotypes with MiXCR, one entry per CDR3 protein. The sample contains 200,000 or so distinct CDR3 sequences, over 9.5% of which appear only once. Germline CDR1 is SGHKS and CDR2 is YYEKEE (reference sequence). CDR3 length: 18 residues. J was trimmed by 1 base and V by 3 bases; bases with no gene match: 9. This clonotype has more than one count but fewer than ten.

Sequencing input: PBMCs or a T cell subset sorted from them (not recorded which). The chain employs TRBV5-5 and TRBJ2-6; 8 bases agree with TRBD1. This clonotype was obtained from a man younger than 35 who had mild COVID-19 (a few samples of this study predate the infection). Cell type and time point are not known. CDR3 amino acids: CASSYGQGYPSGANVLTF. The CDR3 bases are TGTGCCAGCAGCTACGGACAGGGATATCCGTCTGGGGCCAACGTCCTGACTTTC.